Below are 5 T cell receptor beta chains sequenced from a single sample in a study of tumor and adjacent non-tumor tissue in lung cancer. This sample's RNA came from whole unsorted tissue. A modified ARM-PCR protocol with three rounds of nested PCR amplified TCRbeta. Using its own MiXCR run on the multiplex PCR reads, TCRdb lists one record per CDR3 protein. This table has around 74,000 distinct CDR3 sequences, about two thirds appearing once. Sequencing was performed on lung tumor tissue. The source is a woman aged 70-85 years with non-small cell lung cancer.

The CDR3, as DNA: TGCGCCAGCAGTGTTCGTGAGAGTCAGCCCCAGCATTTT. Residues: CASSVRESQPQHF. The rearrangement links TRBV10-2 to TRBJ1-5; no firm D call. Germline V gene lookup returns CDR1 WSHSY and CDR2 SAAADI. V lost 4 bases, J lost 6 bases, and 10 bases lay in between. The CDR3 has 13 amino acids.

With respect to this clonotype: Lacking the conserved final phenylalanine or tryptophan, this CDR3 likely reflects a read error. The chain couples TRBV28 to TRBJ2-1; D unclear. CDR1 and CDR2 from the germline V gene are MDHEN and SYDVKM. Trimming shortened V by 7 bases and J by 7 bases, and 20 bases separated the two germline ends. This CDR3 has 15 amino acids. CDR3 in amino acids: CASTLGATSRNEQFL. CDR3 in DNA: TGTGCCAGCACCCTAGGTGCTACGAGTAGGAATGAGCAGTTCCTC.

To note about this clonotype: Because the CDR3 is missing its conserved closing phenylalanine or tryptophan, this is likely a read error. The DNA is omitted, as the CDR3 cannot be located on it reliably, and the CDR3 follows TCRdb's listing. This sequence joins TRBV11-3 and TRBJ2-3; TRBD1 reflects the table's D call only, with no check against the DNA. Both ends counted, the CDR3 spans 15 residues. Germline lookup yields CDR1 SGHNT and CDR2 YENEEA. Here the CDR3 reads CASSLDGGRRDTQCL.

The CDR3 DNA reads TGTGCCAGCAGTACCCTAAGGGGGTTGTGGAACACTGAAGCTTTCTTT. Translation: CASSTLRGLWNTEAFF. This sequence joins TRBV28 and TRBJ1-1; tentative D call: TRBD1 (6 bases). The length of the CDR3 is 16 residues. Germline CDR1 and CDR2: MDHEN and SYDVKM. The V gene lost 5 bases and the J gene lost 1 base, with 17 bases spanning the gap.

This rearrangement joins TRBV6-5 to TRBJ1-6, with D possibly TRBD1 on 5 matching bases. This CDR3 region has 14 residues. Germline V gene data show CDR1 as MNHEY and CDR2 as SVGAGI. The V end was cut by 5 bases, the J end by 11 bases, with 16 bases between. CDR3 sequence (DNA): TGTGCCAGCAGTAACGACTTAAGGGGTCCACCCCTCCACTTT. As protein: CASSNDLRGPPLHF.